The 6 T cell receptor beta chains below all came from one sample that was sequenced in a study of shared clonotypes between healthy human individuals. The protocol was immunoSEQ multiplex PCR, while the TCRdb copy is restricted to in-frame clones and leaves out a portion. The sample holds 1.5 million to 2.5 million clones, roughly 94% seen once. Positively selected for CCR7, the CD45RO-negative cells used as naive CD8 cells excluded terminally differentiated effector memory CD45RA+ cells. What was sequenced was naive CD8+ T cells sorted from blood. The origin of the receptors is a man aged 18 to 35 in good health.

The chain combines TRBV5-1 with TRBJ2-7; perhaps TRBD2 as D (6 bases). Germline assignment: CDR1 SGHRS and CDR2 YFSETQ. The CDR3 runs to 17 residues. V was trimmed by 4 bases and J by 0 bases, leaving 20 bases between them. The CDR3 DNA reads TGCGCCAGCAGCAAACTGGGTCCTAGCGACCGCTCCTACGAGCAGTACTTC. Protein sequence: CASSKLGPSDRSYEQYF.

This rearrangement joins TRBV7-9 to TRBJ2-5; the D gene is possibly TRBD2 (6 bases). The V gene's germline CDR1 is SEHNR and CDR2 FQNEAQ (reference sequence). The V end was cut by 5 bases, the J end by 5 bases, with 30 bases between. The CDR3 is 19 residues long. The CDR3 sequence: CASSQGVVGMRGARETQYF. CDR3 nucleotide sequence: TGTGCCAGCAGCCAAGGGGTTGTCGGGATGCGGGGAGCCCGTGAGACCCAGTACTTC.

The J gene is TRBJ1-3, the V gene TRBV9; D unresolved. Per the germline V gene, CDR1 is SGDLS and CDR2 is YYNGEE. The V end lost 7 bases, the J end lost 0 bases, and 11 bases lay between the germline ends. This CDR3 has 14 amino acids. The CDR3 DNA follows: TGTGCCAGCGCTGGACGGACCTCTGGAAACACCATATATTTT. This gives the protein CASAGRTSGNTIYF. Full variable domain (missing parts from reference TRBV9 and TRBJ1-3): DSGVTQTPKHLITATGQRVTLRCSPRSGDLSVYWYQQSLDQGLQFLIQYYNGEERAKGNILERFSAQQFPDLHSELNLSSLELGDSALYFCASAGRTSGNTIYFGEGSWLTVV.

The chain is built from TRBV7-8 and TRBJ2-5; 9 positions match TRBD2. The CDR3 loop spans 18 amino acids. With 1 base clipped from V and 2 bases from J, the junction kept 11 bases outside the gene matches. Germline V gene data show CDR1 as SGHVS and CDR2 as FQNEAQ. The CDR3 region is CASSLVYLAGGTQETQYF. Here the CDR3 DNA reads TGTGCCAGCAGCTTAGTCTATTTGGCGGGGGGGACACAAGAGACCCAGTACTTC.

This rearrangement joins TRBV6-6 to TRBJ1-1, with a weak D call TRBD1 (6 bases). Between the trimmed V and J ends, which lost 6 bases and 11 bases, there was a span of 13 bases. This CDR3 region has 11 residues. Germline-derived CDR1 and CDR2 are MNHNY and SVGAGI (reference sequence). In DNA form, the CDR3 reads TGTGCCAGCAGCCGCGACAGGCCTGCTTTCTTT. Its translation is CASSRDRPAFF.

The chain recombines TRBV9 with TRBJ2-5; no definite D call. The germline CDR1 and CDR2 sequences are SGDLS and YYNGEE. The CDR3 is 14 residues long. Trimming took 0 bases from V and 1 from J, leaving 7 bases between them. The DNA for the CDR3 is TGTGCCAGCAGCGTAGAGGGTCCCCAAGAGACCCAGTACTTC. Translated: CASSVEGPQETQYF.